This T cell receptor beta chain comes out of a study of T cells after posttransplantation cyclophosphamide (dated by TCRdb to the mid-2010s). In terms of the full investigation: The study tracked T cell repertoire reconstitution by TRB sequencing after myeloablative bone marrow transplantation using posttransplantation cyclophosphamide as GVHD prophylaxis. Public TRB sequences were checked against a database of over 3,600 sequences associated with responses to pathogens, tumor antigens, self-antigens and alloantigens. Because TRA and TRB clonality were tightly correlated in roughly 10 samples, subsequent TCR analyses were focused on TRB only. In 3 patients, up to about 3 additional blood samples taken between 2 and 5.2 years after transplant also underwent TRB sequencing, as did pretransplant blood from several patients. Samples from a few dozen PTCy-treated patients, along with samples from roughly 15 of their related bone marrow donors, underwent antigen receptor sequencing. Blood from every one of the roughly 33 PTCy patients who had 1-year posttransplant specimens underwent TRB sequencing.

Broader findings and caveats from the paper: Donor-recipient similarity was low at 1-2 months but increased during the first year, and donor CD8+ memory clones often dominated later blood repertoires. Across 45 or so patients, TRB clonality was highly associated with recipient CMV seropositivity and CMV reactivation, and PTCy diversity was similar to diversity in CNI/methotrexate controls. The TRB repertoires of T cells infiltrating skin or GI tract showed only limited overlap with the TRB repertoires of T cells in blood.

PTCy-treated patients were drawn from a prospective multi-institutional clinical trial. Peripheral blood and bone marrow mononuclear cells were isolated by Ficoll-Hypaque density centrifugation and were cryopreserved. This clone has only one observation. The specificity of this receptor is unknown. Base-call qualities are not available, and no considerably larger clone is one nucleotide away. TRB sequencing used genomic DNA with the immunoSEQ assay at survey resolution or the hsTCRB kit. The original pipeline was this. Initial read processing used immunoSEQ software, and repertoire analyses used the LymphoSeq R package. Clonality was computed as 1 minus normalized Shannon entropy; Gini coefficient was also calculated for each TRB dataset. Phenotypes of unsorted samples were inferred by mapping TRB sequences from sorted subsets of the recipient or donor onto unsorted samples of the same recipient. In TCRdb, the immuneACCESS table is reduced to in-frame sequences with V and J assigned. These tables do not hold every clone; where another copy was compared, an unresolved V gene accounts for under half, and the others remain unexplained. From that table come the V and J calls and clone size; the DNA was used to work out D and trimming. The sample table records 45,000 to 65,000 clones; more than 70% of these occur just once. Of the sample, roughly 2.8% falls within the top ten clones.

CDR1 is given as SGHNT and CDR2 as YYREEE, both from the germline V gene (reference sequence). V trim: 7 bases; J trim: 1 base; unmatched bases: 5. Measured from the cysteine to the phenylalanine, the CDR3 is 14 residues long. Only the CDR3 region is kept as DNA, spanning 42 bases read in frame from base 1. The rearrangement combines TRBV5-4 with TRBJ2-7; 10 bases in the middle match TRBD2. This receptor was obtained from a young man with a blood cancer, CMV-positive, and with a related stem cell donor. Sequencing was carried out using PBMCs. The DNA sequence is TGTGCCAGCCAGAAGCGGGAGGGATCCTACGAGCAGTACTTC. It is translated as CASQKREGSYEQYF.